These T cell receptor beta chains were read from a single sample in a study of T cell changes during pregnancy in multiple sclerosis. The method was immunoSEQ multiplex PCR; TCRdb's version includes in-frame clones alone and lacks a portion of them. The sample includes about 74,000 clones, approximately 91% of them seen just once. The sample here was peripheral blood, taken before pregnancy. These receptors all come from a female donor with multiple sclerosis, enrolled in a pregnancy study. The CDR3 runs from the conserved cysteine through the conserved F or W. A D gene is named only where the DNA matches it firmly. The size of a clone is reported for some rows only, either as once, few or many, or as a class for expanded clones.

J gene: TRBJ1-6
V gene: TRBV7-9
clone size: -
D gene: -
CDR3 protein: CASSSGGHLNSPLHF
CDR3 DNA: TGTGCCAGCAGCTCTGGGGGACACCTGAATTCACCCCTCCACTTT

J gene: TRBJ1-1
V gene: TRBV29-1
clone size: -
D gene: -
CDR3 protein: CSVRITRNTEAFF
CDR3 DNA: TGCAGCGTGAGGATCACACGGAACACTGAAGCTTTCTTT

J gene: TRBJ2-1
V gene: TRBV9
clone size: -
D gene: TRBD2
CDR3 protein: CASSPPFGTSGNNEQFF
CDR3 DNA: TGTGCCAGCAGCCCACCGTTCGGGACTAGCGGGAACAATGAGCAGTTCTTC

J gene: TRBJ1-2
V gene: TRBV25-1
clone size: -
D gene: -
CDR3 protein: CASSEFTGAYGYTF
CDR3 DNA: TGTGCCAGCAGTGAATTCACCGGTGCCTATGGCTACACCTTC

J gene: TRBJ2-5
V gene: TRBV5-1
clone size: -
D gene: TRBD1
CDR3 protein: CASSLEGQGKGETQYF
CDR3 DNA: TGCGCCAGCAGCTTGGAGGGACAGGGAAAGGGAGAGACCCAGTACTTC

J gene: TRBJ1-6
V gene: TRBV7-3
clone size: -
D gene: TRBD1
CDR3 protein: CASSTGQGNSPLHF
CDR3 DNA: TGTGCCAGCAGCACGGGACAGGGGAATTCACCCCTCCACTTT

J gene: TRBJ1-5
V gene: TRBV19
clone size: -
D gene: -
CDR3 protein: CASSDAPGGNQPQHF
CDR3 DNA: TGTGCCAGTAGTGACGCCCCAGGGGGCAATCAGCCCCAGCATTTT

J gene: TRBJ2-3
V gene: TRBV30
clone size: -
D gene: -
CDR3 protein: CAWSGGDTQYF
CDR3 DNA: TGTGCCTGGAGCGGGGGAGATACGCAGTATTTT

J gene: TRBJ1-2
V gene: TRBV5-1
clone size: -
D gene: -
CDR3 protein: CASSFRDSSNYGYTF
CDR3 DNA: TGCGCCAGCAGCTTCAGGGACTCATCTAACTATGGCTACACCTTC

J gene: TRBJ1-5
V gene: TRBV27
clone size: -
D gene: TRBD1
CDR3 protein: CASRPRQGRAQPQHF
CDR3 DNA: TGTGCCAGCAGACCACGACAGGGGAGGGCTCAGCCCCAGCATTTT

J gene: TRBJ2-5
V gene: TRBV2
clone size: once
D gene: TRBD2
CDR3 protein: CASMWLAGGVQETQYF
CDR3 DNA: TGTGCCAGCATGTGGCTAGCGGGGGGGGTACAAGAGACCCAGTACTTC

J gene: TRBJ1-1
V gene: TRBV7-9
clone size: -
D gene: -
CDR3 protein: CASSLGFNFEAFF
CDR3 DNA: TGTGCCAGCAGCTTAGGATTTAACTTCGAAGCTTTCTTT

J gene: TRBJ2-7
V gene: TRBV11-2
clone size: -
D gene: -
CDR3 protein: CASSLSGLTTSYEQYF
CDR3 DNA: TGTGCCAGCAGCTTATCTGGGCTGACCACCTCCTACGAGCAGTACTTC

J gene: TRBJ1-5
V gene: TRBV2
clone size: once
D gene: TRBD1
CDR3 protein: CASREQGAGGQPQHF
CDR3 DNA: TGTGCCAGCAGGGAACAGGGGGCAGGGGGTCAGCCCCAGCATTTT

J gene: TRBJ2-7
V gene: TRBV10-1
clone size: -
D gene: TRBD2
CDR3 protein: CASSDEGGLELDEQYF
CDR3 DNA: TGCGCCAGCAGTGATGAAGGGGGACTAGAATTAGACGAGCAGTACTTC

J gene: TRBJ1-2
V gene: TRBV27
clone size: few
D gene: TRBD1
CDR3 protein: CASSLVSGTGGGYTF
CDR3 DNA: TGTGCCAGCAGTTTGGTATCCGGGACAGGGGGTGGCTACACCTTC

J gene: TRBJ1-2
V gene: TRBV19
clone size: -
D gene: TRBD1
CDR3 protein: CASSLAGGESYGYTF
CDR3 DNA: TGTGCCAGTAGTCTCGCAGGGGGCGAGTCCTATGGCTACACCTTC

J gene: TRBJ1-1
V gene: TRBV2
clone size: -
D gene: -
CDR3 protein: CASRTTVVRRLNTEAFF
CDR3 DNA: TGTGCCAGCAGAACTACAGTCGTCCGGAGGCTGAACACTGAAGCTTTCTTT

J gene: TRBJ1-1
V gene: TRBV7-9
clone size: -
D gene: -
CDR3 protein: CASSLHGELNTEAFF
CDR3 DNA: TGTGCCAGCAGCTTACACGGGGAATTGAACACTGAAGCTTTCTTT

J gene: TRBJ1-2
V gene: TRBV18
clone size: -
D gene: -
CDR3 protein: CASSSEGRNYGYTF
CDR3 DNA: TGTGCCAGCTCGTCCGAGGGCAGGAACTATGGCTACACCTTC

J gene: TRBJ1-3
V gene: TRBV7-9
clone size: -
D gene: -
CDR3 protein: CASSRPRGTGNTIYF
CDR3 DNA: TGTGCCAGCAGCCGCCCTCGGGGGACTGGAAACACCATATATTTT

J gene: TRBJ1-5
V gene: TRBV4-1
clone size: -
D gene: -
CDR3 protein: CASSQGTDYSNQPQHF
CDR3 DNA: TGCGCCAGCAGCCAAGGGACAGACTATAGCAATCAGCCCCAGCATTTT

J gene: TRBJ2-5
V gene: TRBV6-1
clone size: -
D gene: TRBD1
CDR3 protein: CASSEGTDRVIETQYF
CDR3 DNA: TGTGCCAGCAGTGAAGGAACAGACAGGGTGATAGAGACCCAGTACTTC

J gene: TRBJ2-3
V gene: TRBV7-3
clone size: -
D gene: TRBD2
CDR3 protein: CASGGVDTQYF
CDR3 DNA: TGTGCCAGCGGGGGGGTAGATACGCAGTATTTT

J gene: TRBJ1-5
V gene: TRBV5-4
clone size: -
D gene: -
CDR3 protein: CASSSGVNQPQHF
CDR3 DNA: TGTGCCAGCAGCTCGGGGGTGAATCAGCCCCAGCATTTT

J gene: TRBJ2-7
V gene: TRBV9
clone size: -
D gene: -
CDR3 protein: CASSVDSGSEQYF
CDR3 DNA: TGTGCCAGCAGCGTAGATTCGGGATCCGAGCAGTACTTC